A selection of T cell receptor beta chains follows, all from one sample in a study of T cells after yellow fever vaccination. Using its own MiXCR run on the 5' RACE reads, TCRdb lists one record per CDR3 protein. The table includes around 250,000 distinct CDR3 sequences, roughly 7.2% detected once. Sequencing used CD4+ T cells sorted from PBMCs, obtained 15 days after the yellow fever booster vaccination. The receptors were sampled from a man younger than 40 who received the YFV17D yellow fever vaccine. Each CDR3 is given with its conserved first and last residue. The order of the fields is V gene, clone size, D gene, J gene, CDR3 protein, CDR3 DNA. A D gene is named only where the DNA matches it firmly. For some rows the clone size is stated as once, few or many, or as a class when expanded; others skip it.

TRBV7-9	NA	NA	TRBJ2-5	CASSHPTEGTQYF	TGTGCCAGCAGCCACCCAACCGAGGGGACCCAGTACTTC
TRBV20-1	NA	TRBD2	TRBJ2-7	CSATSGGSYEQYF	TGCAGTGCTACTAGCGGGGGCTCCTACGAGCAGTACTTC
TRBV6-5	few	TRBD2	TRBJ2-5	CASSLAGGSETQYF	TGTGCCAGCAGTTTAGCGGGAGGGTCAGAGACCCAGTACTTC
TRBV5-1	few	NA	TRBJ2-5	CASIVGETQYF	TGCGCCAGCATCGTGGGGGAGACCCAGTACTTC
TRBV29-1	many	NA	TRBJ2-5	CSVRYGEETQYF	TGCAGCGTTCGCTACGGAGAAGAGACCCAGTACTTC
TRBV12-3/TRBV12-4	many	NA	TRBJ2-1	CASSFRGGGGSSYNEQFF	TGTGCCAGCAGTTTTAGGGGGGGCGGAGGCAGCTCCTACAATGAGCAGTTCTTC
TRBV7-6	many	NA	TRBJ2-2	CASSLGFTGELFF	TGTGCCAGCAGCTTAGGATTTACCGGGGAGCTGTTTTTT
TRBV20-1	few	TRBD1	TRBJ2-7	CKTGTGAYEQYF	TGCAAGACCGGGACAGGGGCCTACGAGCAGTACTTC
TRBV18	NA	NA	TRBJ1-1	CASSVNRLGSSTEAFF	TGTGCCAGCTCCGTGAACCGGTTGGGTTCTAGCACTGAAGCTTTCTTT
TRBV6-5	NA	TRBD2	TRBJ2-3	CASSYSGGRITDTQYF	TGTGCCAGCAGTTACTCGGGGGGGAGAATCACAGATACGCAGTATTTT